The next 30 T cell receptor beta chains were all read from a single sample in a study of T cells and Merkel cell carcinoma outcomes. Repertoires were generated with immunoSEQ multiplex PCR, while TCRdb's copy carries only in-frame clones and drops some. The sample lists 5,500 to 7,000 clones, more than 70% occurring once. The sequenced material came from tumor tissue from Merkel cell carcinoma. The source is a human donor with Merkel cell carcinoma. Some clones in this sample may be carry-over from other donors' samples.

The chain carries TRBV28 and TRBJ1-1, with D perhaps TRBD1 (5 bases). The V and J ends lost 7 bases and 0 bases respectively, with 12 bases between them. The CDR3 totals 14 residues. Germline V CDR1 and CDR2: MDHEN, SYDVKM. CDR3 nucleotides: TGTGCCAGCAATGTGGCGGGGGTGAACACTGAAGCTTTCTTT. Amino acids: CASNVAGVNTEAFF.

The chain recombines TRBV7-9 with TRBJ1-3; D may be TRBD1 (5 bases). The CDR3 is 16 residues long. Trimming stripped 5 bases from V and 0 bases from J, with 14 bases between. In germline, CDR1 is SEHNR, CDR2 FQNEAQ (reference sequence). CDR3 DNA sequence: TGTGCCAGCAGCCCCGGGACGGGGTACTCTGGAAACACCATATATTTT. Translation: CASSPGTGYSGNTIYF.

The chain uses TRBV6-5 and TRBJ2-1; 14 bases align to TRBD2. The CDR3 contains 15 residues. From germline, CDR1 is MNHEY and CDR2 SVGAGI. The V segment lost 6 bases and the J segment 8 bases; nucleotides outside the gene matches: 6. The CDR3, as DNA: TGTGCCAGCAGCTCGACTAGCGGGAGGGCCTATGAGCAGTTCTTC. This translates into CASSSTSGRAYEQFF.

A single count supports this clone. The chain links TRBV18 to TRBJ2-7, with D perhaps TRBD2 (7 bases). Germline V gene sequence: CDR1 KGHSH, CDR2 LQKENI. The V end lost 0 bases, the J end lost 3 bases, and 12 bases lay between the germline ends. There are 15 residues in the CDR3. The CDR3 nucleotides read TGTGCCAGCTCACCACCCTCGGGGGGCATCTACGAGCAGTACTTC. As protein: CASSPPSGGIYEQYF.

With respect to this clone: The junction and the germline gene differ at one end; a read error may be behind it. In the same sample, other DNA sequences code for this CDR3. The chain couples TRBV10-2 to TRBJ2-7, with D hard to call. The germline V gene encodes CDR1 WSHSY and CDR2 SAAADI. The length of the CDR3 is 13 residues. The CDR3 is CASSGRASYEQYF. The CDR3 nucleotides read TGCGCCAGCAGTGGAAGGGCCTCCTACGAGCAGTACTTT.

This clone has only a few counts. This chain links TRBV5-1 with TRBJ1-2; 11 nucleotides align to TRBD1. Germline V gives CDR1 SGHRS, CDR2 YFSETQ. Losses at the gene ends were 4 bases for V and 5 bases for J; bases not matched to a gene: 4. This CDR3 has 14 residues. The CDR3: CASSPGQGGYGYTF. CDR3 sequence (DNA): TGCGCCAGCAGCCCGGGACAGGGGGGGTATGGCTACACCTTC.

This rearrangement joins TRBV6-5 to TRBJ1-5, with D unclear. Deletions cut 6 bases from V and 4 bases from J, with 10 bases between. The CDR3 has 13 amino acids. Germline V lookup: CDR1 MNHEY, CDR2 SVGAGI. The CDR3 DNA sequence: TGTGCCAGCAGAGGATCCCTTAATCAGCCCCAGCATTTT. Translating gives CASRGSLNQPQHF.

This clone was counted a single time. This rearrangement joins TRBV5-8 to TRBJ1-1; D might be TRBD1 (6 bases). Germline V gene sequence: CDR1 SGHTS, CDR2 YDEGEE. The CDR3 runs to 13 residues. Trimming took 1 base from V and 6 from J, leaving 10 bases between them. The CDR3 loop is CASSLRGRAEAFF. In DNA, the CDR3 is TGTGCCAGCAGCTTGCGGGGGCGGGCTGAAGCTTTCTTT.

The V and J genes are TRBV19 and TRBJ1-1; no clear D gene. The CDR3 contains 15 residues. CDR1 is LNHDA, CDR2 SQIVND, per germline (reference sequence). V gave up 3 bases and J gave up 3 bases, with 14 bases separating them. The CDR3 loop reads CASSMMNDRDTEAFF. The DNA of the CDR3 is TGTGCCAGTAGTATGATGAACGATCGGGACACTGAAGCTTTCTTT. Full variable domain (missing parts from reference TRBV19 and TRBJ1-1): DGGITQSPKYLFRKEGQNVTLSCEQNLNHDAMYWYRQDPGQGLRLIYYSQIVNDFQKGDIAEGYSVSREKKESFPLTVTSAQKNPTAFYLCASSMMNDRDTEAFFGQGTRLTVV.

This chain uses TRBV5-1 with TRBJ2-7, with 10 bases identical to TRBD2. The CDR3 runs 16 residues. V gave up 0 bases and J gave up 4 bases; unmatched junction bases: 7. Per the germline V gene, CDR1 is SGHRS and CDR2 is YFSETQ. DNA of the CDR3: TGCGCCAGCAGCTTGGTGTCGGCTAGCGGGGGTTACGAGCAGTACTTC. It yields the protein CASSLVSASGGYEQYF.

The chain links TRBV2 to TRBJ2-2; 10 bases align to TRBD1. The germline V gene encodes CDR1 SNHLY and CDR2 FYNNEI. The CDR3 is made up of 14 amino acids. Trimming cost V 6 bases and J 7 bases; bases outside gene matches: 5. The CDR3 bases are TGTGCCAGCAGACCGGACAGGGGGAACGGGGAGCTGTTTTTT. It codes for CASRPDRGNGELFF.

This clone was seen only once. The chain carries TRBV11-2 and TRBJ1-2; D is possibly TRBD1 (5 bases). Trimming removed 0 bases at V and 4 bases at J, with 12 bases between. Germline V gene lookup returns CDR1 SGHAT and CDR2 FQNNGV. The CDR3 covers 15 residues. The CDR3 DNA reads TGTGCCAGCAGCTTAGAAGGGGTGCCCTTCTATGGCTACACCTTC. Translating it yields CASSLEGVPFYGYTF.

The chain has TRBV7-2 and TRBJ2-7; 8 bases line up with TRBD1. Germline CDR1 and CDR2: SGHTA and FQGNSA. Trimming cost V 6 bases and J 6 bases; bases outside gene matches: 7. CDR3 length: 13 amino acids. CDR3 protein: CASRFGQGGEQYF. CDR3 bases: TGTGCCAGCAGGTTCGGACAGGGAGGCGAGCAGTACTTC.

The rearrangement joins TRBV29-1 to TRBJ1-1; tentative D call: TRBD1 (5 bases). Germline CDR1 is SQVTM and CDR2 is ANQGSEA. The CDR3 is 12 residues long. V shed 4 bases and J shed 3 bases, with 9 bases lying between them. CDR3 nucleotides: TGCAGCGTTGTCGGGACGCACACTGAAGCTTTCTTT. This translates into CSVVGTHTEAFF.

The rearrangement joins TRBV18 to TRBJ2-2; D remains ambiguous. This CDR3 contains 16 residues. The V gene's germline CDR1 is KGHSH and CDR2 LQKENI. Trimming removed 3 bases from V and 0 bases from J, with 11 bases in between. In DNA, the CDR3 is TGTGCCAGCTCACCCGCCCAGCGCACGAACACCGGGGAGCTGTTTTTT. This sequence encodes CASSPAQRTNTGELFF.

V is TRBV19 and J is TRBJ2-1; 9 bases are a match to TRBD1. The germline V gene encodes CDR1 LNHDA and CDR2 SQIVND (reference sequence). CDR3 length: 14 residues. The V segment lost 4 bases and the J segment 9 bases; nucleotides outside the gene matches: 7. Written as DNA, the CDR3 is TGTGCCAGTAGTAGGGGACAGGGATTGAGTGAGCAGTTCTTC. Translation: CASSRGQGLSEQFF.

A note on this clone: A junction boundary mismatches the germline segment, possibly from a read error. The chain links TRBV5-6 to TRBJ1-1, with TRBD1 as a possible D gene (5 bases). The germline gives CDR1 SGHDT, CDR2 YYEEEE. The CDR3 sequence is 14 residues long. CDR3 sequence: CANSFLGENTEAFF. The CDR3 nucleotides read TGTGCCAACAGCTTTCTGGGGGAGAACACTGAAGCTTTCTTT. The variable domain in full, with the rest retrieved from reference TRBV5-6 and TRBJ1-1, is DAGVTQSPTHLIKTRGQQVTLRCSPKSGHDTVSWYQQALGQGPQFIFQYYEEEERQRGNFPDRFSGHQFPNYSSELNVNALLLGDSALYLCANSFLGENTEAFFGQGTRLTVV.

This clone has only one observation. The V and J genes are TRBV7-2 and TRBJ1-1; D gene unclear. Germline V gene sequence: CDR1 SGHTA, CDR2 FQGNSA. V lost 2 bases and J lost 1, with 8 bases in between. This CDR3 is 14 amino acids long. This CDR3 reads CASSLFHKNTEAFF. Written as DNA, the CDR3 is TGTGCCAGCAGCTTATTTCACAAGAACACTGAAGCTTTCTTT. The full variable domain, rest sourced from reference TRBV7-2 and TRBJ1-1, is GAGVSQSPSNKVTEKGKDVELRCDPISGHTALYWYRQSLGQGLEFLIYFQGNSAPDKSGLPSDRFSAERTGGSVSTLTIQRTQQEDSAVYLCASSLFHKNTEAFFGQGTRLTVV.

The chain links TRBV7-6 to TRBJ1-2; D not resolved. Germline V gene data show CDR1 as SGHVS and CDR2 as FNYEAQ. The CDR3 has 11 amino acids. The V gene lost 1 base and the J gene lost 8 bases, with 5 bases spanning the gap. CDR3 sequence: CASSLEEGYTF. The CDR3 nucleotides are TGTGCCAGCAGCTTAGAGGAGGGCTACACCTTC. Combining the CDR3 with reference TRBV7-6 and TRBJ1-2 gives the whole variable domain GAGVSQSPRYKVTKRGQDVALRCDPISGHVSLYWYRQALGQGPEFLTYFNYEAQQDKSGLPNDRFSAERPEGSISTLTIQRTEQRDSAMYRCASSLEEGYTFGSGTRLTVV.

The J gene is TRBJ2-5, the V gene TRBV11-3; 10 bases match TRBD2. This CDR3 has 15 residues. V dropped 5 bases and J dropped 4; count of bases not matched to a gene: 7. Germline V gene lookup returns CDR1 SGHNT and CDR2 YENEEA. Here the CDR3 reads CASSPGLAEAETQYF. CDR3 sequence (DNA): TGTGCCAGCAGCCCAGGACTAGCGGAGGCAGAGACCCAGTACTTC. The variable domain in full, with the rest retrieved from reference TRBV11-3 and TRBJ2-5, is EAGVVQSPRYKIIEKKQPVAFWCNPISGHNTLYWYLQNLGQGPELLIRYENEEAVDDSQLPKDRFSAERLKGVDSTLKIQPAELGDSAVYLCASSPGLAEAETQYFGPGTRLLVL.

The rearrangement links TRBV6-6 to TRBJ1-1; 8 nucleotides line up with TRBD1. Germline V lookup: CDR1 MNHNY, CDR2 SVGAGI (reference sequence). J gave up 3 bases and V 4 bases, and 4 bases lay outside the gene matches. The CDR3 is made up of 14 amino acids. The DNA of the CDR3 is TGTGCCAGCAGTTTACAACAGGGGGACACTGAAGCTTTCTTT. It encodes CASSLQQGDTEAFF.

The CDR3 is CAISGGVRAFF. The CDR3 DNA follows: TGTGCCATCAGTGGTGGGGTCCGAGCTTTCTTT. The J gene is TRBJ1-1, the V gene TRBV10-3; no clear D. CDR1 is ENHRY, CDR2 SYGVKD, per germline. Trimming left V 4 bases short and J 10 bases short, with 10 bases between. The CDR3 covers 11 residues.

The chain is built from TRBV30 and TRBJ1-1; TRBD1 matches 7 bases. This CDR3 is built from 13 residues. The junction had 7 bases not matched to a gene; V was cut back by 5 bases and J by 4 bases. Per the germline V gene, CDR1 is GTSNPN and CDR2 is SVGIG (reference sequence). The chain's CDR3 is CAWAQGLVTEAFF. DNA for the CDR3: TGTGCCTGGGCACAGGGGTTGGTCACTGAAGCTTTCTTT.

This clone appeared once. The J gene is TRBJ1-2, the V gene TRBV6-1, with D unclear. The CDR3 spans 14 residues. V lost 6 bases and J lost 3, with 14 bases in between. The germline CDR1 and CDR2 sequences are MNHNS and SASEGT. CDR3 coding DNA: TGTGCCAGCAGCCTCGACCGCCGGGACTATGGCTACACCTTC. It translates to CASSLDRRDYGYTF.

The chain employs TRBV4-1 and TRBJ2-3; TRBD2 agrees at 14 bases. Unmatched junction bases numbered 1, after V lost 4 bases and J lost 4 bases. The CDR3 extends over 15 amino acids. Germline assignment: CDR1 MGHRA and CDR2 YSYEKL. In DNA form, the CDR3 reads TGCGCCAGCAGCCCGGGACTAGCGGGAGCAGATACGCAGTATTTT. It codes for CASSPGLAGADTQYF.

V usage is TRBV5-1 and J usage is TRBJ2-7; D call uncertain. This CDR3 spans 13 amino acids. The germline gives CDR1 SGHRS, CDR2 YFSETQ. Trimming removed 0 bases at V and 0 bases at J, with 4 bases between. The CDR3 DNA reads TGCGCCAGCAGCTTGGCACTCTCCTACGAGCAGTACTTC. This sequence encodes CASSLALSYEQYF.

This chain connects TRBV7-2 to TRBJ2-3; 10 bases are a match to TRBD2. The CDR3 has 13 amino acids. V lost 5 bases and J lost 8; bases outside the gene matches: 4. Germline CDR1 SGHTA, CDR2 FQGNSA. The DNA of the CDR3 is TGTGCCAGCAGCCCTAGCGGGAGTGGTACGCAGTATTTT. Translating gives CASSPSGSGTQYF.

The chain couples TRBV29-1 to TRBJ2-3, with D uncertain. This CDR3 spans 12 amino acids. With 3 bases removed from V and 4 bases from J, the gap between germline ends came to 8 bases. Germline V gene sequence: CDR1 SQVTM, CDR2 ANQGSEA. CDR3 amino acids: CSVEGNADTQYF. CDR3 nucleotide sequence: TGCAGCGTTGAGGGTAACGCAGATACGCAGTATTTT.

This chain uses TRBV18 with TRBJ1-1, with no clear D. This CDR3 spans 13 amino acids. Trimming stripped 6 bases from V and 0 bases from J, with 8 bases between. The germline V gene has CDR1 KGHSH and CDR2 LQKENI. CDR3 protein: CASSPWMNTEAFF. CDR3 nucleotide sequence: TGTGCCAGCTCCCCCTGGATGAACACTGAAGCTTTCTTT.

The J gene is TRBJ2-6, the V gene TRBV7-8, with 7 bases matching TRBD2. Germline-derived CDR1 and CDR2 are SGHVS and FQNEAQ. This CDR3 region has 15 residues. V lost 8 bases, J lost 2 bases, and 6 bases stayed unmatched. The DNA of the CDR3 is TGTGCCAGCCTCGGGGGGAGTCCTGGGGCCAACGTCCTGACTTTC. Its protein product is CASLGGSPGANVLTF.